These 5 T cell receptor beta chains came from one sample sequenced in a study of cytomegalovirus exposure and HLA in healthy donors. Primers included in the PCR were 60 Vbeta and 13 Jbeta primers. Libraries were prepared by immunoSEQ multiplex PCR; TCRdb keeps only in-frame clonotypes and omits some of them. In total, the table holds 35,000 to 45,000 clones. The sequencing sample was made of PBMCs. The receptors stem from a male donor in good health and CMV-seronegative.

The rearrangement links TRBV28 to TRBJ1-6; D gene unclear. V was pared by 4 bases and J by 0 bases, with 7 bases between. Per the germline V gene, CDR1 is MDHEN and CDR2 is SYDVKM. CDR3 size: 15 residues. The DNA of the CDR3 is TGTGCCAGCAGTTCATCGAGCTCCTATAATTCACCCCTCCACTTT. Its protein is CASSSSSSYNSPLHF.

The rearrangement links TRBV6-5 to TRBJ1-1, with a weak D call TRBD1 (6 bases). Looked up from germline, CDR1 is MNHEY and CDR2 is SVGAGI. The CDR3 loop spans 15 amino acids. V dropped 4 bases and J dropped 4 bases, with 16 bases sitting between them. CDR3 in amino acids: CASSFVQGRATEAFF. Written as DNA, the CDR3 is TGTGCCAGCAGTTTTGTACAGGGACGGGCCACTGAAGCTTTCTTT.

This chain connects TRBV7-8 to TRBJ2-1; TRBD2 matches at 7 bases. V trimming: 5 bases; J trimming: 9 bases; junction bases outside the gene matches: 10. The length of the CDR3 is 14 residues. Germline-derived CDR1 and CDR2 are SGHVS and FQNEAQ. The CDR3 DNA sequence: TGTGCCAGCAGCACCCTCATTCCGGGGGGTGAGCAGTTCTTC. Its translation: CASSTLIPGGEQFF.

The chain recombines TRBV30 with TRBJ1-5; D may be TRBD1 (6 bases). Trimming took 2 bases from V and 2 from J, leaving 22 bases between them. Germline loops: CDR1 GTSNPN, CDR2 SVGIG (reference sequence). This CDR3 has 18 residues. The CDR3 DNA follows: TGTGCCTGGAGTTACTTCGGGACACGGATGGGAGGCAATCAGCCCCAGCATTTT. Encoded protein: CAWSYFGTRMGGNQPQHF. Drawing the rest from reference TRBV30 and TRBJ1-5, the complete variable domain is SQTIHQWPATLVQPVGSPLSLECTVEGTSNPNLYWYRQAAGRGLQLLFYSVGIGQISSEVPQNLSASRPQDRQFILSSKKLLLSDSGFYLCAWSYFGTRMGGNQPQHFGDGTRLSIL.

The rearrangement links TRBV6-5 to TRBJ2-1; 7 bases line up with TRBD1. The CDR3 length is 13 residues. V lost 4 bases, J lost 4 bases, and 1 base stayed unmatched. Germline loops: CDR1 MNHEY, CDR2 SVGAGI. CDR3 sequence: CASSSGQYNEQFF. The DNA of the CDR3 is TGTGCCAGCAGTTCGGGACAGTACAATGAGCAGTTCTTC.